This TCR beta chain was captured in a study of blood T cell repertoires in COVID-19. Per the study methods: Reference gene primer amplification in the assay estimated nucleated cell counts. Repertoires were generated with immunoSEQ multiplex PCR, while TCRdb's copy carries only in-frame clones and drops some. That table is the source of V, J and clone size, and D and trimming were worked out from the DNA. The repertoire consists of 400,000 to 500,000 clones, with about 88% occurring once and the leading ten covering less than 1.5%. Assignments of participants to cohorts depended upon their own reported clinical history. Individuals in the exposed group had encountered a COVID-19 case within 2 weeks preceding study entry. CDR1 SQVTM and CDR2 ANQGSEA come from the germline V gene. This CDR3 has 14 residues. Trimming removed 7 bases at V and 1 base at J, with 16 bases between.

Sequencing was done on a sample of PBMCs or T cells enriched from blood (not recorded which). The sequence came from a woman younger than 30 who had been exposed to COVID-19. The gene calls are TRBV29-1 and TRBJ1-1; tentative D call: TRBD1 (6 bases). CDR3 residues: CSAEDPRGNTEAFF. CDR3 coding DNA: TGCAGCGCCGAAGACCCCAGGGGGAACACTGAAGCTTTCTTT.